Shown below are 2 T cell receptor beta chains from a single sample sequenced in a study of human thymus T cells. Produced via immunoSEQ multiplex PCR; TCRdb's table is partial and in-frame only. Of tens of thousands of clones listed, around 94% are singletons. Sequenced input: blood. These receptors originate from a boy under three years old with a congenital heart defect but otherwise immunologically healthy.

The chain joins TRBV15 to TRBJ2-7; the D is unclear. The CDR3 spans 13 residues. V lost 0 bases and J 2 bases, leaving 5 bases between the germline ends. Looked up from germline, CDR1 is LNHNV and CDR2 is YYDKDF (reference sequence). The CDR3 coding sequence is TGTGCCACCAGCAGAGACCATGCCTACGAGCAGTACTTC. It translates to CATSRDHAYEQYF.

The chain has TRBV30 and TRBJ1-1, with 8 bases aligning to TRBD1. V gave up 1 base and J gave up 10 bases; unmatched junction bases: 8. Germline V lookup: CDR1 GTSNPN, CDR2 SVGIG (reference sequence). This CDR3 region has 13 residues. The CDR3 nucleotides read TGTGCCTGGAGTGGTGGGGCAGGGGGCTTAGCTTTCTTT. Its translation: CAWSGGAGGLAFF. The full variable domain, with the rest looked up from reference TRBV30 and TRBJ1-1, is SQTIHQWPATLVQPVGSPLSLECTVEGTSNPNLYWYRQAAGRGLQLLFYSVGIGQISSEVPQNLSASRPQDRQFILSSKKLLLSDSGFYLCAWSGGAGGLAFFGQGTRLTVV.